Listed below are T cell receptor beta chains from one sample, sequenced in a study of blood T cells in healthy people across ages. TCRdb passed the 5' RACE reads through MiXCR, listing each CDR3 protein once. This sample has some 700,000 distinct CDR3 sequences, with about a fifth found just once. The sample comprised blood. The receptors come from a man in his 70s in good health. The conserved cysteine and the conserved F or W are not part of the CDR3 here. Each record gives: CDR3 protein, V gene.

ASSVGWGDRLGNEQF,TRBV9
SVEDGGTDTQY,TRBV29-1
ASSQLAGRVNEQF,TRBV9
ASSSLLNEQF,TRBV5-1
ASSLDPGVSTDTQY,TRBV5-1
ASTIGDSASQPQH,TRBV7-9
ASSRGPEQNYGYT,TRBV7-6
ASSYGREGGNIQY,TRBV6-5
ASRGGGAYGYT,TRBV28
ASSLLNRAYEQY,TRBV27
AIRSGGGTEAF,TRBV6-5
ASSESNSGGQY,TRBV25-1
ASSPRSSADAQY,TRBV12-3/TRBV12-4
ASRPPLAGGVLETQY,TRBV6-2/TRBV6-3
ASKTGLINTEAF,TRBV28
ASRPPGRANTGELF,TRBV9
ASSQDPGLAGGLRF,TRBV4-3
ASSPRVGGAIGKLF,TRBV7-2
ASSAGDRRTNEKLF,TRBV25-1
ASSFQSQGAGYGYT,TRBV9
ASSLDRGQPQH,TRBV7-2
ASSSVTNRDNDQF,TRBV12-3/TRBV12-4
ASSQGAARGGQGYGYT,TRBV4-1
AISETGGYNEQF,TRBV10-3
SAERDSLNIQY,TRBV20-1
ASSSHIAGVYNEQF,TRBV7-6
ASSLTGDYSYEQY,TRBV7-9
ASSSFRGSNTGELF,TRBV7-9
ASTSLGLHTDTQY,TRBV7-2
ASGFYSGGERGYT,TRBV12-5
ASSSLVEETQY,TRBV12-3/TRBV12-4
ASSRGPSYNEQF,TRBV2
AISEQHSNQPQH,TRBV10-3
ASSRDGQTYGYT,TRBV12-3/TRBV12-4
ASSHRSIYNEQF,TRBV3-1
SVEERRGIQETQY,TRBV29-1
ASSPPVGTQY,TRBV12-3/TRBV12-4
SARTATGTGIEQY,TRBV20-1
ASSRRELAKNIQY,TRBV3-1
ASSLLGDLKVGTQY,TRBV7-6
ASSQDRAGSRGYT,TRBV3-1
ASSLPLAGNTGELF,TRBV12-3/TRBV12-4
ASSTWTTGGEKLF,TRBV7-9
ATSGTGGRSNQPQH,TRBV10-3
SARDGHQGAGTEAF,TRBV20-1
ASSPGLAGEGGGELF,TRBV27
SAGLAVYNEQF,TRBV29-1
SPKKGNLYGYT,TRBV20-1
ASSYSGGSYNEQF,TRBV6-5
ASTPVKGSYEQY,TRBV6-5
ASSLFGGP,TRBV7-2
ASSLEWFTGRLF,TRBV7-2
SAKQAQGATEAF,TRBV20-1
ASSLGFQDNYGYT,TRBV7-9
ASLRRGNQPQH,TRBV28
ASSPYEAGTYEQY,TRBV18
ASSAGTVTGELF,TRBV5-1
SAGDSLVDEQF,TRBV20-1
AIGDFYGYT,TRBV10-3